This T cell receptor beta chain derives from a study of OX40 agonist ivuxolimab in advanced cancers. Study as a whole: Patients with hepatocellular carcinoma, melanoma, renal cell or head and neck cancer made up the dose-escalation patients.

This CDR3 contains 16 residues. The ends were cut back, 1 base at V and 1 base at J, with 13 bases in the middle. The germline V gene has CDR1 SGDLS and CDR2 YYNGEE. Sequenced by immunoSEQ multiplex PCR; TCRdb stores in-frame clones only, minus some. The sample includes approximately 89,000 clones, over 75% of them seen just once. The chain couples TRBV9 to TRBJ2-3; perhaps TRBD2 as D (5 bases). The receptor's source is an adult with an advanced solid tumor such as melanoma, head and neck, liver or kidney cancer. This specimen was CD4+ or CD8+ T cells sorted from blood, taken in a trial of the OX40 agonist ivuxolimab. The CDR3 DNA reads TGTGCCAGCAGCGTATCGGGGAGTACGGGCACAGATACGCAGTATTTT. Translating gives CASSVSGSTGTDTQYF.